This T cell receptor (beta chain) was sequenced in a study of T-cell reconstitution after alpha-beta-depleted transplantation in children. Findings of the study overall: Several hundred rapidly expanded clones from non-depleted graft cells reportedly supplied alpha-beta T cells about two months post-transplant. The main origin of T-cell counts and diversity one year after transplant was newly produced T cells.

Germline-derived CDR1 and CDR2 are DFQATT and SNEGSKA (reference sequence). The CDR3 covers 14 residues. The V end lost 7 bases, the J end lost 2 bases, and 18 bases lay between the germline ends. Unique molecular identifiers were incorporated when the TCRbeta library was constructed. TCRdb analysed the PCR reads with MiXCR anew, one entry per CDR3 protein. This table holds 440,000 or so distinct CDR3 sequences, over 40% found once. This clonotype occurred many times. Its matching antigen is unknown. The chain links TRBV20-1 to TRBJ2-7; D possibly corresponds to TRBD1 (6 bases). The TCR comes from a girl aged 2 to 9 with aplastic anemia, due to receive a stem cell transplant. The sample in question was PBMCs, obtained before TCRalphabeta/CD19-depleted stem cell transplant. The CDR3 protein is CSVQGRAGAYEQYF. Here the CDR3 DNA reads TGCAGTGTCCAGGGGCGGGCGGGCGCCTACGAGCAGTACTTC.